The 5 T cell receptor beta chains presented below share a single source sample, sequenced in a study of CD8 T cells in ankylosing spondylitis. Study-wide results and caveats: Among TCR beta sequences, a motif of under ten highly homologous variants appeared characteristic of ankylosing spondylitis blood.

TCRdb processed the 5' RACE reads anew with MiXCR; each CDR3 protein has one entry. The sample has approximately 540,000 distinct CDR3 sequences; roughly 13% are singletons. No cognate antigen is known for these TCRs. The sample comprised blood, either unsorted or a sorted T cell fraction (not recorded which). Source of these receptors: a male donor with ankylosing spondylitis.

V and J are TRBV4-2 and TRBJ2-2; D remains unclear. CDR3 length equals 14 residues. Trimming removed 4 bases at V and 3 bases at J, with 9 bases between. Germline lookup yields CDR1 LGHNA and CDR2 YNFKEQ. The CDR3 here is CASSRDFDTGELFF. The CDR3 DNA is TGTGCCAGCAGCCGCGACTTTGACACCGGGGAGCTGTTTTTT.

This clonotype occurred a few times. The rearrangement joins TRBV15 to TRBJ2-7; D gene ambiguous. V was clipped by 3 bases and J by 3 bases, with 12 bases between them. Per the germline V gene, CDR1 is LNHNV and CDR2 is YYDKDF (reference sequence). The CDR3 runs to 14 residues. The CDR3 sequence: CATSRGKDGYEQYV. In nucleotides, the CDR3 is TGTGCCACCAGCAGGGGAAAGGACGGCTACGAGCAGTACGTC.

The gene calls are TRBV30 and TRBJ1-4; the D gene is possibly TRBD1 (6 bases). Germline CDR1 reads GTSNPN; CDR2 reads SVGIG (reference sequence). This CDR3 has 14 amino acids. Trimming removed 8 bases from V and 4 bases from J, with 17 bases in between. CDR3 DNA sequence: TGTGCCGGAGGGGTAGGGGGGATTAATGAAAAACTGTTTTTT. Amino acids: CAGGVGGINEKLFF.

J is TRBJ2-3 and V is TRBV12-3 or TRBV12-4; 10 bases align to TRBD2. V trimming: 6 bases; J trimming: 0 bases; junction bases outside the gene matches: 3. There are 15 residues in the CDR3. CDR3 coding DNA: TGTGCCAGCAGCGGACTAGCGGCTAGCACAGATACGCAGTATTTT. Translation gives CASSGLAASTDTQYF.

This clonotype was counted between two and nine times. The J gene is TRBJ2-2, the V gene TRBV19; 14 nucleotides match TRBD2. The ends lost 5 bases at V and 4 bases at J; junction bases unmatched: 6. The germline V gene has CDR1 LNHDA and CDR2 SQIVND (reference sequence). The CDR3 has 17 residues. CDR3 sequence: CASSPGLAGGSTGELFF. Here the CDR3 DNA reads TGTGCCAGTAGTCCAGGACTAGCGGGAGGATCCACCGGGGAGCTGTTTTTT.